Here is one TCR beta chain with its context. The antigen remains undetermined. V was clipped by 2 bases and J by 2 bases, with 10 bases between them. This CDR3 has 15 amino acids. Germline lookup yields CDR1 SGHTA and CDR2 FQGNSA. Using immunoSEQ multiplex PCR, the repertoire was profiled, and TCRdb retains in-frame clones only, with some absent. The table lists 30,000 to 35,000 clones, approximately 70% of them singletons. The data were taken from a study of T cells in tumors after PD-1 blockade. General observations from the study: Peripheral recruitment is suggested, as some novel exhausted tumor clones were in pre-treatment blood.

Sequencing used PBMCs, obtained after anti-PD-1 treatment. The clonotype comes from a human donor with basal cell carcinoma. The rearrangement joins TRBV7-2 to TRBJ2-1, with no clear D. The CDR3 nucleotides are TGTGCCAGCAGCTTATCGGGCGGACCCTACAATGAGCAGTTCTTC. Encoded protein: CASSLSGGPYNEQFF.